These 12 T cell receptor beta chains were sequenced from one sample in a study of T cell repertoires in cytomegalovirus infection (dated by TCRdb to the late 2010s). Explained via the paper, the treatment or condition label denotes: in vitro stimulation with specific CMV peptide epitopes to enrich CMV-specific T cells. Sequenced on an Illumina HiSeq 1500. TCRdb ran its own pipeline on the public reads, namely fastp trimming at Q25 and MiXCR clone calling, and kept in-frame beta chains. Each CDR3 protein appears once, grouped with its most common genes and DNA. The sample table records about 920,000 distinct CDR3 sequences; approximately 31% of these occur just once. Of the sample, roughly an eighth is held by the ten largest clones. Antigens for these TCRs are unknown. The sample here was cultured CD8+ T cells from PBMCs, taken from culture after CMV antigen stimulation. These TCRs come from a human donor in good health (CMV status not recorded). Some clones in this sample may be carry-over from other donors' samples.

This clonotype is medium-sized in the sample. The chain uses TRBV7-6 and TRBJ2-7; D is unclear. Looked up from germline, CDR1 is SGHVS and CDR2 is FNYEAQ. The CDR3 extends over 13 amino acids. V was cut by 4 bases and J by 1 base, with 8 bases left in between. In nucleotides, the CDR3 is TGTGCCAGCAGCTCCCCCCAGTCCTACGAGCAGTACTTC. This translates into CASSSPQSYEQYF.

A few counts support this clonotype. The chain has TRBV6-5 and TRBJ2-1; a weak D match, TRBD1 (6 bases). The V gene lost 2 bases and the J gene lost 3 bases, with 11 bases spanning the gap. This CDR3 contains 15 residues. Germline CDR1 reads MNHEY; CDR2 reads SVGAGI. DNA of the CDR3: TGTGCCAGCAGTTACGGCAGGGGCTTCTACAATGAGCAGTTCTTC. Its translation is CASSYGRGFYNEQFF.

V is TRBV7-9 and J is TRBJ2-3; D gene uncertain. Germline V gene sequence: CDR1 SEHNR, CDR2 FQNEAQ (reference sequence). The CDR3 has 12 amino acids. Trimming cost V 7 bases and J 6 bases, with 11 bases left between them. The chain's CDR3 is CASTGSEDTQYF. In nucleotides, the CDR3 is TGTGCCAGCACCGGATCAGAGGATACGCAGTATTTT.

This clonotype was seen only a few times. The chain carries TRBV25-1 and TRBJ1-6; 9 nucleotides match TRBD1. The germline gives CDR1 MGHDK, CDR2 SYGVNS. The CDR3 runs 19 residues. The J segment lost 6 bases and the V segment lost 0 bases, leaving 12 bases of the junction unmatched. The CDR3 nucleotides read TGTGCCAGCAGTGAATATCTGCTCACCCCGGGACAGGGTAATTCACCCCTCCACTTT. Amino acids: CASSEYLLTPGQGNSPLHF.

This clonotype was detected many times. The chain combines TRBV27 with TRBJ2-1; D might be TRBD2 (6 bases). This CDR3 is built from 16 residues. CDR1 and CDR2 from the germline V gene are MNHEY and SMNVEV (reference sequence). V was clipped by 5 bases and J by 0 bases, with 14 bases between them. The CDR3: CASSAPPGLSYNEQFF. The CDR3 DNA follows: TGTGCCAGCAGTGCCCCCCCGGGACTCTCCTACAATGAGCAGTTCTTC.

This clonotype was picked up a small number of times. This chain joins TRBV6-2 or TRBV6-3 and TRBJ2-5; 7 bases match TRBD1. The junction had 5 bases not matched to a gene; V was cut back by 6 bases and J by 1 base. CDR3 length: 14 amino acids. CDR1 and CDR2 (germline): MNHEY, SVGEGT. As DNA, the CDR3 is TGTGCCAGCAGCTATGACAGGGTCCAAGAGACCCAGTACTTC. As protein: CASSYDRVQETQYF.

This clonotype has only a few counts. The gene calls are TRBV4-1 and TRBJ1-4; 9 bases fit TRBD1. The CDR3 is 15 amino acids. With 5 bases clipped from V and 5 bases from J, the junction kept 6 bases outside the gene matches. Germline CDR1 is MGHRA and CDR2 is YSYEKL. The CDR3 DNA reads as TGCGCCAGCAGCGACATTGACAGGGGGAATGAAAAACTGTTTTTT. Protein sequence: CASSDIDRGNEKLFF.

A note on this clonotype: A read error is possible here, since a much larger clone lies one base away. The chain is built from TRBV7-9 and TRBJ1-1; D possibly corresponds to TRBD1 (5 bases). V was shortened by 5 bases and J by 2 bases, with 12 bases between the two germline ends. Per germline, CDR1 SEHNR and CDR2 FQNEAQ (reference sequence). The CDR3 covers 14 residues. DNA of the CDR3: TGTGCCAGCAGCCACCAGACAGAAAACACTGAAGCTTTCTTT. It translates to CASSHQTENTEAFF.

This sequence joins TRBV19 and TRBJ2-7; no reliable D call. V was pared by 10 bases and J by 0 bases, with 13 bases between. CDR1 and CDR2 (germline): LNHDA, SQIVND (reference sequence). This CDR3 is 13 amino acids long. The CDR3 region is CATKSRSSYEQYF. CDR3 sequence (DNA): TGTGCCACTAAGTCCCGGAGCTCCTACGAGCAGTACTTC.

The chain uses TRBV2 and TRBJ2-3, with TRBD2 identical over 8 bases. The length of the CDR3 is 15 residues. Germline V gene lookup returns CDR1 SNHLY and CDR2 FYNNEI. The chain's CDR3 is CAARGGGIGTDTQYF. The CDR3 nucleotides read TGTGCGGCTCGCGGCGGGGGGATAGGCACAGATACGCAGTATTTT. The entire variable domain, with the rest obtained from reference TRBV2 and TRBJ2-3, is as follows: EPEVTQTPSHQVTQMGQEVILRCVPISNHLYFYWYRQILGQKVEFLVSFYNNEISEKSEIFDDQFSVERPDGSNFTLKIRSTKLEDSAMYFCAARGGGIGTDTQYFGPGTRLTVL.

There are a few counts of this clonotype. The chain combines TRBV15 with TRBJ2-2; D gene uncertain. The CDR3 is 16 amino acids. Germline lookup yields CDR1 LNHNV and CDR2 YYDKDF (reference sequence). V was cut by 0 bases and J by 0 bases, with 8 bases left in between. CDR3 residues: CATSRDRTSNTGELFF. The CDR3 bases are TGTGCCACCAGCAGAGACAGGACCTCGAACACCGGGGAGCTGTTTTTT.

V is TRBV10-3 and J is TRBJ1-3, with D possibly matching TRBD1 (6 bases). V lost 1 base, J lost 5 bases, and 9 bases lay in between. Germline CDR1 ENHRY, CDR2 SYGVKD. The CDR3 length is 14 residues. CDR3 nucleotides: TGTGCCATCAGTGAGTTGGGGGCCAGAAACACCATATATTTT. It translates to CAISELGARNTIYF.